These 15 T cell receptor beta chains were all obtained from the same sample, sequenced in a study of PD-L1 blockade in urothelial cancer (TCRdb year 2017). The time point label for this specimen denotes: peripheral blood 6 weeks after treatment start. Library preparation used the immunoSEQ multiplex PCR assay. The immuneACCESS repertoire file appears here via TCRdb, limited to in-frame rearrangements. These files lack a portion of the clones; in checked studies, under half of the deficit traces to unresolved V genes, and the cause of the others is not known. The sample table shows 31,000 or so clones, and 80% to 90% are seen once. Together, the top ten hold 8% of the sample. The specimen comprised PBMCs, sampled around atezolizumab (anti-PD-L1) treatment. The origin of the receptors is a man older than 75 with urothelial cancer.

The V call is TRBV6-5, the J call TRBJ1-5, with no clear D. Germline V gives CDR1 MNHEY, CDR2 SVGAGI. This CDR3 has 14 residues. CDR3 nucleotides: TGTCCCCTTGATCTAAATCGAGGCAATCAGCCCCAGCATTTT. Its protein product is CPLDLNRGNQPQHF.

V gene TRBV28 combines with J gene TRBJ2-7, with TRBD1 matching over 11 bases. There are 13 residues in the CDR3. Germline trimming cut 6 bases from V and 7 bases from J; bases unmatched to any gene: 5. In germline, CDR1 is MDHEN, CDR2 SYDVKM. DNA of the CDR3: TGTGCCAGCAGGGGACAGGGGGGGCAAGAGCAGTACTTC. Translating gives CASRGQGGQEQYF. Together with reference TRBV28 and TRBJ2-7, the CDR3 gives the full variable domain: DVKVTQSSRYLVKRTGEKVFLECVQDMDHENMFWYRQDPGLGLRLIYFSYDVKMKEKGDIPEGYSVSREKKERFSLILESASTNQTSMYLCASRGQGGQEQYFGPGTRLTVT.

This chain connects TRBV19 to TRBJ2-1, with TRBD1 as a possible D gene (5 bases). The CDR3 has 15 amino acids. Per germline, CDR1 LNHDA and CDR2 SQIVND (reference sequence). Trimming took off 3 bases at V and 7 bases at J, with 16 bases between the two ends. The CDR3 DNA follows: TGTGCCAGTAGTATCCCCGCAGGGCCGTCGAATGAGCAGTTCTTC. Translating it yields CASSIPAGPSNEQFF.

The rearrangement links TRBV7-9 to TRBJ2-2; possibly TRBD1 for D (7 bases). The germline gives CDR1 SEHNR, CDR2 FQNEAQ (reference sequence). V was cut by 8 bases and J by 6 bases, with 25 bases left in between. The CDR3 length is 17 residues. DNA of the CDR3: TGTGCCAGCCGAGCCCTGGATGGAGGGGGCAGGTCCGGGGAGCTGTTTTTT. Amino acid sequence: CASRALDGGGRSGELFF.

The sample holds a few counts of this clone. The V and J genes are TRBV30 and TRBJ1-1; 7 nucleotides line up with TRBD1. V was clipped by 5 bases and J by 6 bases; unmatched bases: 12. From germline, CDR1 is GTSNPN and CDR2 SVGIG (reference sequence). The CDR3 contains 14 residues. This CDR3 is CAWGPFTGESEAFF. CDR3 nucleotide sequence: TGTGCCTGGGGACCATTTACAGGGGAATCTGAAGCTTTCTTT.

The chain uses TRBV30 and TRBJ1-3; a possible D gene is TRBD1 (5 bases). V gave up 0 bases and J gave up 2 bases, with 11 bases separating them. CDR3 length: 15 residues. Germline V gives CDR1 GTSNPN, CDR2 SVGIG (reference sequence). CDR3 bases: TGTGCCTGGAGTGTACGGCGGGGGACTGGAAACACCATATATTTT. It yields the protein CAWSVRRGTGNTIYF.

This CDR3 is CASSLAGLTYEQYF. The CDR3 DNA reads as TGTGCCAGCAGTTTAGCGGGACTCACCTACGAGCAGTACTTC. The rearrangement uses TRBV28 and TRBJ2-7; the D gene is possibly TRBD2 (6 bases). Trimming pared 2 bases from V and 2 bases from J, leaving 10 bases between. This CDR3 is built from 14 residues. The germline V gene has CDR1 MDHEN and CDR2 SYDVKM.

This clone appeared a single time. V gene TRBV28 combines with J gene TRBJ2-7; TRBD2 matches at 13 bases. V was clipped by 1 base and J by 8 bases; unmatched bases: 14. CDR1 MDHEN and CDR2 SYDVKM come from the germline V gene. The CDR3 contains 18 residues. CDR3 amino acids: CASSLFGGTSGTPPQQYF. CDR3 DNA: TGTGCCAGCAGTTTATTCGGAGGGACTAGCGGGACTCCACCCCAGCAGTACTTC.

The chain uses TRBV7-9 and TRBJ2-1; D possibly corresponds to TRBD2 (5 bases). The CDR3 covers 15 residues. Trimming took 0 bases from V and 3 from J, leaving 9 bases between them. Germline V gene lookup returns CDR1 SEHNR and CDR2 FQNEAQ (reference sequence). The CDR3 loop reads CASSLAGIDYNEQFF. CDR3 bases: TGTGCCAGCAGCTTAGCCGGGATCGACTACAATGAGCAGTTCTTC. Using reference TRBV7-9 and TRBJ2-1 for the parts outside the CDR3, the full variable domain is DTGVSQNPRHKITKRGQNVTFRCDPISEHNRLYWYRQTLGQGPEFLTYFQNEAQLEKSRLLSDRFSAERPKGSFSTLEIQRTEQGDSAMYLCASSLAGIDYNEQFFGPGTRLTVL.

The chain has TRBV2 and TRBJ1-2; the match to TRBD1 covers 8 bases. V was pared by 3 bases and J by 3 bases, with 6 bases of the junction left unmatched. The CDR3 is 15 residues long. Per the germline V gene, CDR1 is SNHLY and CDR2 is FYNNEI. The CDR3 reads CASSDAGGNYYGYTF. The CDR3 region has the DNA TGTGCCAGCAGTGATGCAGGGGGCAATTACTATGGCTACACCTTC.

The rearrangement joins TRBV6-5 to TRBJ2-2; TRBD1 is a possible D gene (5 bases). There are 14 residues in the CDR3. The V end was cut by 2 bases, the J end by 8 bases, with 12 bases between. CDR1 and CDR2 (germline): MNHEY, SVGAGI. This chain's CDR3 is CASSYGAPPGELFF. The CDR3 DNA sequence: TGTGCCAGCAGTTACGGGGCCCCACCGGGGGAGCTGTTTTTT.

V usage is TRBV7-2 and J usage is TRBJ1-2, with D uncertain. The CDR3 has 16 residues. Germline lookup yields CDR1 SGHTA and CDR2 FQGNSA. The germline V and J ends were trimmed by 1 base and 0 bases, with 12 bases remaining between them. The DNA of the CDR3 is TGTGCCAGCAGCTTAGATCCCGTCTTCGCTAACTATGGCTACACCTTC. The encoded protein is CASSLDPVFANYGYTF.

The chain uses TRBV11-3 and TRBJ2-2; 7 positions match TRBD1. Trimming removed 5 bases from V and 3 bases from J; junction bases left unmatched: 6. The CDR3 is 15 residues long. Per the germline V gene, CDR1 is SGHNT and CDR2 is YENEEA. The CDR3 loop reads CASSPGQADTGELFF. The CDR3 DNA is TGTGCCAGCAGCCCCGGACAGGCGGACACCGGGGAGCTGTTTTTT.

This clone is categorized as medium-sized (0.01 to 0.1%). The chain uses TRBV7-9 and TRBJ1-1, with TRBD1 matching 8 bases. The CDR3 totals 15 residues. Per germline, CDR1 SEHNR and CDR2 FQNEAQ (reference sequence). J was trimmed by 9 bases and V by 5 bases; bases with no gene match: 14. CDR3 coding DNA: TGTGCCAGCAGCATCCCGTCCGGGACAGGAGCTCAAGCTTTCTTT. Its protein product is CASSIPSGTGAQAFF.

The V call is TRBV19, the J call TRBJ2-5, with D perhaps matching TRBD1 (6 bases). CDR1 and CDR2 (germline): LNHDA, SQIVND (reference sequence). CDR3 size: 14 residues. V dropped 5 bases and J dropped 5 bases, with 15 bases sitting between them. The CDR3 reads CASSPQDRSETQYF. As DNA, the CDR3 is TGTGCCAGTAGTCCCCAAGACAGGTCCGAGACCCAGTACTTC.